These 12 T cell receptor beta chains were sequenced from one sample in a study of response to subunit inactivated influenza vaccine. TCRdb reprocessed the RT-PCR reads via MiXCR and lists one record per CDR3 protein. The sample lists around 160,000 distinct CDR3 sequences; roughly 11% were seen once. Sequencing used non-naive T cells sorted from PBMCs, obtained roughly 48 days after vaccination. These receptors were taken from a man between 45 and 60 years old who received an inactivated influenza vaccine.

This clonotype appeared many times. V usage is TRBV5-1 and J usage is TRBJ2-2; D is perhaps TRBD1 (6 bases). Per germline, CDR1 SGHRS and CDR2 YFSETQ. V dropped 4 bases and J dropped 2 bases, with 12 bases sitting between them. This CDR3 is 15 amino acids long. CDR3 coding DNA: TGCGCCAGCAGCCCGGGACACGGTAACACCGGGGAGCTGTTTTTT. Translation gives CASSPGHGNTGELFF.

The chain uses TRBV20-1 and TRBJ2-7; perhaps TRBD1 as D (6 bases). V was cut by 4 bases and J by 1 base, with 11 bases left in between. This CDR3 is 13 amino acids long. Germline values: CDR1 DFQATT, CDR2 SNEGSKA (reference sequence). The CDR3 coding sequence is TGCAGTGCTACCTACAGGGATTCCTACGAGCAGTACTTC. Its translation is CSATYRDSYEQYF.

This clonotype was seen ten or more times. J is TRBJ1-1 and V is TRBV5-5; possibly TRBD1 for D (5 bases). Germline CDR1 reads SGHKS; CDR2 reads YYEKEE (reference sequence). This CDR3 is built from 14 residues. V lost 4 bases, J lost 3 bases, and 13 bases lay in between. CDR3 sequence (DNA): TGTGCCAGCAGCGGCGGGGCAGTATACACTGAAGCTTTCTTT. The encoded protein is CASSGGAVYTEAFF.

This clonotype occurred a few times. The gene calls are TRBV7-2 and TRBJ2-3; D is possibly TRBD1 or TRBD2 (5 bases each). The CDR3 has 13 amino acids. The germline CDR1 and CDR2 sequences are SGHTA and FQGNSA. Trimming took off 3 bases at V and 5 bases at J, with 9 bases between the two ends. CDR3 DNA sequence: TGTGCCAGCAGCTTGGGGGTTAAAGATACGCAGTATTTT. Translating it yields CASSLGVKDTQYF.

J is TRBJ1-1 and V is TRBV20-1; the D is unclear. Germline lookup yields CDR1 DFQATT and CDR2 SNEGSKA (reference sequence). The CDR3 extends over 11 amino acids. V was pared by 3 bases and J by 3 bases, with 5 bases between. The CDR3, as DNA: TGCAGTGCTAGGGAGTACACTGAAGCTTTCTTT. Translated, it gives CSAREYTEAFF.

The CDR3 DNA reads TGTGCCAGCAGCAGGGGGACAGGGGGAGGTAGATGGGGCGAGCAGTACTTC. It codes for CASSRGTGGGRWGEQYF. The chain couples TRBV12-3 or TRBV12-4 to TRBJ2-7, with TRBD1 matching over 11 bases. After removal of 6 bases from V and 6 bases from J, the junction contained 16 bases not matched to a gene. The CDR3 totals 17 residues.

This clonotype was detected many times. The chain couples TRBV27 to TRBJ2-1; 15 nucleotides match TRBD2. CDR3 size: 13 residues. Germline V CDR1 and CDR2: MNHEY, SMNVEV (reference sequence). J gave up 9 bases and V 9 bases, and 3 bases lay outside the gene matches. CDR3 nucleotide sequence: TGTGCCAGACCGGGACTAGCGGGAGGTGAGCAGTTCTTC. It is translated as CARPGLAGGEQFF.

The V call is TRBV10-3, the J call TRBJ1-6; D gene unclear. Germline CDR1 ENHRY, CDR2 SYGVKD. Trimming took off 0 bases at V and 15 bases at J, with 12 bases between the two ends. This CDR3 is 13 amino acids long. The CDR3 bases are TGTGCCATCAGTGAGTCCGGGTATGGGTTCCTCCACTTT. Protein sequence: CAISESGYGFLHF.

This chain joins TRBV7-8 and TRBJ2-7; possible D gene TRBD1, 6 bases. Germline CDR1 reads SGHVS; CDR2 reads FQNEAQ. CDR3 length: 15 amino acids. V was shortened by 3 bases and J by 3 bases, with 15 bases between the two germline ends. The CDR3 protein is CASSFGQYKDYEQYF. CDR3 in DNA: TGTGCCAGCAGCTTCGGACAGTATAAAGACTACGAGCAGTACTTC.

V gene TRBV7-2 combines with J gene TRBJ2-2; weak D call: TRBD2 (5 bases). The CDR3 spans 15 residues. V was pared by 3 bases and J by 1 base, with 9 bases between. CDR1 and CDR2 (germline): SGHTA, FQGNSA. CDR3 in amino acids: CASSFLRGNTGELFF. The CDR3, as DNA: TGTGCCAGCAGCTTTTTACGGGGGAACACCGGGGAGCTGTTTTTT.

In this sample, this clonotype turned up many times. The chain combines TRBV7-9 with TRBJ2-2, with D maybe TRBD1 (6 bases). V was trimmed by 5 bases and J by 5 bases, leaving 12 bases between them. CDR1 is SEHNR and CDR2 is FQNEAQ in the germline V gene (reference sequence). The CDR3 has 14 residues. The CDR3 DNA reads TGTGCCAGCAGCCCGGGACATACTACCGGGGAGCTGTTTTTT. It is translated as CASSPGHTTGELFF.

This clonotype was seen at least ten times. The chain links TRBV3-1 to TRBJ1-6, with 11 nucleotides matching TRBD1. CDR3 size: 17 residues. The germline CDR1 and CDR2 sequences are LGHDT and YNNKEL (reference sequence). Trimming at V came to 3 bases and at J to 10 bases, leaving 11 bases not matched to a gene. This CDR3 reads CASSHYRDRGTSSPLHF. The CDR3 nucleotides read TGTGCCAGCAGCCACTACCGGGACAGGGGGACCAGCTCACCCCTCCACTTT.